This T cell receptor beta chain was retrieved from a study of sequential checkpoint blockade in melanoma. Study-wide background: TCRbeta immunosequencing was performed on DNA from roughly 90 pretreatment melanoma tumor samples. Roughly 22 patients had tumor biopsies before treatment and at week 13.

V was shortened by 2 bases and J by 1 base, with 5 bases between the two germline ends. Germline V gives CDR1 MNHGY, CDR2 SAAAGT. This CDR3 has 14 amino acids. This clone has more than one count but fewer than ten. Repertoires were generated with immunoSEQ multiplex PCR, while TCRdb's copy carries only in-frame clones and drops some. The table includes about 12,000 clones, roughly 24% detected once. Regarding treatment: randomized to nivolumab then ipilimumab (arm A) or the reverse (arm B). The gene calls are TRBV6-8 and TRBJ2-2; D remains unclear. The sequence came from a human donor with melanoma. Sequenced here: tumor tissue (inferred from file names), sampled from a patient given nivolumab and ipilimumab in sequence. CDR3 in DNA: TGTGCCAGCAGTTACGCGTGGAACACCGGGGAGCTGTTTTTT. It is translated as CASSYAWNTGELFF.